Below are 18 T cell receptor beta chains sequenced from a single sample in a study of T cell clonality in common variable immunodeficiency. TCRdb keeps only in-frame clones here, not all; method: immunoSEQ multiplex PCR. The table lists 50,000 to 60,000 clones, with no singletons. The specimen sequenced was peripheral blood mononuclear cells. Receptors were obtained from a person aged 18 to 70 in good health.

The sample holds many counts of this clone. The read stops 3 residues short of the end of the CDR3; the missing end is completed from the germline J gene. The rearrangement joins TRBV7-6 to TRBJ2-3, with D possibly matching TRBD1 (6 bases). V was pared by 3 bases and J by 2 bases, with 12 bases between. The CDR3 totals 15 residues. The germline gives CDR1 SGHVS, CDR2 FNYEAQ. CDR3: CASSLNRANTDTQYF. The sequenced CDR3 bases are TGTGCCAGCAGCTTGAACAGGGCCAACACAGATACG.

This clone was found many times. The read halts 3 residues ahead of the CDR3 end, with the missing end drawn from the germline J gene. The chain combines TRBV6-1 with TRBJ1-5, with D hard to call. The CDR3 is 14 amino acids. Trimming took off 1 base at V and 6 bases at J, with 10 bases between the two ends. CDR1 and CDR2 from the germline V gene are MNHNS and SASEGT. CDR3 protein: CASSEVGVGQPQHF. The sequenced part of the CDR3 DNA is TGTGCCAGCAGTGAAGTCGGGGTTGGTCAGCCC.

This clone has at least ten counts. The read terminates 3 residues ahead of where the CDR3 ends, so the germline J gene completes it. The chain links TRBV20-1 to TRBJ2-3, with 7 bases fitting TRBD2. The J segment lost 5 bases and the V segment lost 1 base, leaving 15 bases of the junction unmatched. CDR1 is DFQATT and CDR2 is SNEGSKA in the germline V gene (reference sequence). The CDR3 consists of 17 residues. Incomplete CDR3 DNA: TGCAGTGCTAGAGCCCCTGGGGGGGTGGTGACCCTAGATACG. It is translated as CSARAPGGVVTLDT. The full CDR3 sequence reads CSARAPGGVVTLDTQYF.

Many counts were recorded for this clone. An end of the junction does not agree with germline; a read error may underlie this. The read finishes 3 residues shy of the CDR3 end, and the germline J gene is used to complete it. The chain has TRBV7-7 and TRBJ2-3; 11 nucleotides match TRBD1. The CDR3 length is 17 residues. Germline V gene sequence: CDR1 SSHAT, CDR2 FNYEAQ (reference sequence). CDR3 bases read: TGTGCTAGCAGCTTAGGTTCCGGGACAGGGGGAACAGATACG. Encoded protein: CASSLGSGTGGTDT. The entire CDR3 reads CASSLGSGTGGTDTQYF.

On this clone: Read data end 3 residues before the CDR3 end; the end is taken from the germline J gene. The chain carries TRBV7-9 and TRBJ1-4; TRBD1 is a possible D gene (5 bases). CDR3 length: 14 residues. Germline V gene data show CDR1 as SEHNR and CDR2 as FQNEAQ (reference sequence). V shed 1 base and J shed 5 bases, with 8 bases lying between them. CDR3 DNA, as far as it was read: TGTGCCAGCAGCTTAGAACGACAGAATGAAAAA. It encodes CASSLERQNEK. The whole CDR3 sequence is CASSLERQNEKLFF.

This clone was seen repeatedly, ten times or more. The read ends 3 residues shy of where the CDR3 ends; the end is completed using the germline J gene. This sequence joins TRBV5-1 and TRBJ2-7; D is possibly TRBD1 (5 bases). With 0 bases removed from V and 3 bases from J, the gap between germline ends came to 13 bases. The CDR3 has 15 residues. CDR1 is SGHRS and CDR2 is YFSETQ in the germline V gene. The CDR3 spells CASSLGQGNNYEQYF. The sequenced part of the CDR3 DNA is TGCGCCAGCAGCTTGGGGCAGGGCAACAACTACGAG.

The sample holds many counts of this clone. The read comes to an end 3 residues before the CDR3 does, leaving the germline J gene to fill in the end. The V gene is TRBV19, the J gene TRBJ2-5; possible D gene TRBD1, 8 bases. The germline V gene has CDR1 LNHDA and CDR2 SQIVND (reference sequence). The V end was cut by 8 bases, the J end by 7 bases, with 17 bases between. The CDR3 covers 13 residues. The part of the CDR3 DNA that was read is TGTGCCAGTGGAACGACAGGGGAGGGGACC. Translation: CASGTTGEGT. The full CDR3 protein reads CASGTTGEGTQYF. Using reference TRBV19 and TRBJ2-5 for the parts outside the CDR3, the full variable domain is DGGITQSPKYLFRKEGQNVTLSCEQNLNHDAMYWYRQDPGQGLRLIYYSQIVNDFQKGDIAEGYSVSREKKESFPLTVTSAQKNPTAFYLCASGTTGEGTQYFGPGTRLLVL.

This clone was counted ten times or more. CDR3 bases read: TGCAGTGCTCGACAGGGCCCAGATACG. It is translated as CSARQGPDT. The complete CDR3 protein is CSARQGPDTQYF. This chain uses TRBV20-1 with TRBJ2-3; 7 bases line up with TRBD1. The read terminates 3 residues before the CDR3 end, so the remaining end is supplied by the germline J gene. The CDR3 spans 12 residues. Germline values: CDR1 DFQATT, CDR2 SNEGSKA (reference sequence). V lost 5 bases and J lost 4; bases outside the gene matches: 3.

This clone was recorded at least ten times. The CDR3 end lies 3 residues beyond the end of the read and is filled in from the germline J gene. V usage is TRBV28 and J usage is TRBJ2-1; 7 bases are shared with TRBD2. CDR3 length: 13 residues. CDR1 and CDR2 from the germline V gene are MDHEN and SYDVKM. J was trimmed by 9 bases and V by 6 bases; bases with no gene match: 8. This chain's CDR3 is CASRTPGRGEQFF. Partial CDR3 DNA: TGTGCCAGCAGGACTCCAGGGAGGGGTGAG.

This clone was recorded a few times. The DNA ends 3 residues before the CDR3 does, and the rest of the CDR3 is filled in from the germline J gene. The genes are TRBV19 and TRBJ1-5; no clear D. The CDR3 is 14 residues long. Trimming removed 8 bases from V and 2 bases from J, with 13 bases in between. Germline V CDR1 and CDR2: LNHDA, SQIVND (reference sequence). The CDR3 region is CASVPRGGNQPQHF. The covered CDR3 bases are TGTGCCAGTGTTCCTCGGGGAGGCAATCAGCCC.

This clone was recorded a few times. The read halts 3 residues ahead of the CDR3 end, with the missing end drawn from the germline J gene. The chain combines TRBV19 with TRBJ2-2, with TRBD1 matching 9 bases. The CDR3 runs 15 residues. With V trimmed by 4 bases and J by 5 bases, 5 bases remained unmatched. Germline V CDR1 and CDR2: LNHDA, SQIVND (reference sequence). CDR3 sequence: CASSRGQGETGELFF. The part of the CDR3 DNA that was read is TGTGCCAGTAGTAGGGGACAGGGTGAAACCGGGGAG.

This clone appeared many times. The sequenced fragment ends 3 residues before the CDR3 boundary, so the rest is inferred from the germline J gene. The V and J genes are TRBV19 and TRBJ2-3; 9 bases are shared with TRBD2. The CDR3 runs to 15 residues. J was trimmed by 4 bases and V by 4 bases; bases with no gene match: 6. Looked up from germline, CDR1 is LNHDA and CDR2 is SQIVND (reference sequence). CDR3 amino acids: CASSTRRGGPDTQYF. The sequenced CDR3 bases are TGTGCCAGTAGTACCCGGCGGGGGGGACCAGATACG. Supplemented by reference TRBV19 and TRBJ2-3, the full variable domain reads DGGITQSPKYLFRKEGQNVTLSCEQNLNHDAMYWYRQDPGQGLRLIYYSQIVNDFQKGDIAEGYSVSREKKESFPLTVTSAQKNPTAFYLCASSTRRGGPDTQYFGPGTRLTVL.

There are many counts of this clone. Read sequence stops 3 residues before the CDR3 end, and the germline J gene provides the missing end. The V and J genes are TRBV5-4 and TRBJ2-1; 9 bases map to TRBD1. Germline CDR1 and CDR2: SGHNT and YYREEE (reference sequence). This CDR3 has 15 residues. V lost 0 bases to trimming and J lost 7 bases; unmatched junction nucleotides: 5. CDR3 DNA, as far as it was read: TGTGCCAGCAGCTTGGGGGACAGGGTGGGTAATGAG. Translating gives CASSLGDRVGNE. The full CDR3 is CASSLGDRVGNEQFF. The full variable domain, in which reference TRBV5-4 and TRBJ2-1 provide the parts outside the CDR3, is ETGVTQSPTHLIKTRGQQVTLRCSSQSGHNTVSWYQQALGQGPQFIFQYYREEENGRGNFPPRFSGLQFPNYSSELNVNALELDDSALYLCASSLGDRVGNEQFFGPGTRLTVL.

Comments on this clone: The read stops 3 residues short of the end of the CDR3; the missing end is completed from the germline J gene. The rearrangement uses TRBV2 and TRBJ2-2, with 8 bases aligning to TRBD2. The CDR3 consists of 16 residues. Germline V gene data show CDR1 as SNHLY and CDR2 as FYNNEI. The junction had 8 bases not matched to a gene; V was cut back by 6 bases and J by 2 bases. The CDR3 bases that were read are TGTGCCAGCAGGATTTTCGGGGGGGGAAACACCGGGGAG. Translating gives CASRIFGGGNTGE. The entire CDR3 reads CASRIFGGGNTGELFF.

Many counts were recorded for this clone. The read stops 3 residues short of the end of the CDR3; the missing end is completed from the germline J gene. The rearrangement uses TRBV11-2 and TRBJ2-1; TRBD2 aligns across 8 bases. The CDR3 extends over 15 amino acids. The V and J ends lost 5 bases and 2 bases, in that order; junction bases with no gene match: 5. Germline V gene lookup returns CDR1 SGHAT and CDR2 FQNNGV. CDR3 DNA, as far as it was read: TGTGCCAGCAGCCGTAGCGGGACCGCCTACAATGAG. As protein: CASSRSGTAYNE. The whole CDR3 reads CASSRSGTAYNEQFF.

In this sample, this clone turned up many times. The read ends 3 residues shy of where the CDR3 ends; the end is completed using the germline J gene. The chain recombines TRBV5-1 with TRBJ2-1, with 13 bases identical to TRBD2. Germline loops: CDR1 SGHRS, CDR2 YFSETQ. V was clipped by 0 bases and J by 8 bases; unmatched bases: 14. The CDR3 is made up of 19 amino acids. The CDR3 DNA, read in part, is TGCGCCAGCAGCTTGGTAGGACTAGCGGGAGAACCCCTCCGTGATGAG. Translating gives CASSLVGLAGEPLRDE. In full, the CDR3 reads CASSLVGLAGEPLRDEQFF.

On this clone: The CDR3 goes on 3 residues after the read ends, and that part is filled in from the germline J gene. The V and J genes are TRBV2 and TRBJ2-7; 13 positions match TRBD2. Losses at the gene ends were 5 bases for V and 6 bases for J; bases not matched to a gene: 16. This CDR3 region has 18 residues. Germline assignment: CDR1 SNHLY and CDR2 FYNNEI. The CDR3 spells CASSRGLAGRPGVIEQYF. The CDR3 DNA, read in part, is TGTGCCAGCAGTCGGGGACTAGCGGGAAGGCCAGGGGTAATCGAG.

This clone showed up just a few times. The sequenced fragment ends 3 residues before the CDR3 boundary, so the rest is inferred from the germline J gene. The rearrangement links TRBV14 to TRBJ2-5, with D perhaps TRBD1 (5 bases). The CDR3 is 16 amino acids. Trimming left V 4 bases short and J 3 bases short, with 18 bases between. Germline V gene sequence: CDR1 SGHDN, CDR2 FVKESK. The CDR3 sequence: CASSPDAGLRKETQYF. The DNA read from the CDR3 is TGTGCCAGCAGCCCCGACGCAGGGCTTCGAAAAGAGACC.